Given below is one T cell receptor beta chain in context. The antigen is not known. The sample originates from a study of tumor-infiltrating lymphocytes in primary liver carcinoma. Study at large: Male and female patients aged 30 to 69 years made up the cohort.

A primer in the constant region served to generate TCR beta cDNA from approximately 500 ng of total RNA. Libraries for TCR beta were built through three nested multiplex PCR rounds, which together made up a slightly modified ARM-PCR procedure. Use of TRBV1-TRBV30 forward primers with a C-beta reverse primer characterized the first two PCR rounds, which lasted around 9 cycles each. TCRdb re-called the multiplex PCR reads through MiXCR, storing one row per CDR3 protein. The table includes around 120,000 distinct CDR3 sequences, around 60% detected once. Trimming cost V 10 bases and J 0 bases, with 19 bases left between them. The V gene's germline CDR1 is MNHNY and CDR2 SVGAGI (reference sequence). This CDR3 region has 15 residues. Taking about 20-31 mg of unsorted bulk tissue, the authors co-extracted RNA and DNA. Those sampled were patients whose primary liver carcinoma was treated by surgical resection.

Study observations and caveats: Against blood, tumors held a significantly higher top-250-clone fraction (p = 0.039).

Sequenced: liver tumor tissue from sampling region 1. Subset reported: tumor region T1, superior pole. The chain is built from TRBV6-6 and TRBJ2-7; D is perhaps TRBD2 (6 bases). This receptor was taken from a woman aged 55 to 70 with primary liver carcinoma and hepatitis B virus infection. The CDR3 coding sequence is TGTGCCAACAGGCGGGACTCCCCGGTCTCCTACGAGCAGTACTTC. Translating it yields CANRRDSPVSYEQYF.